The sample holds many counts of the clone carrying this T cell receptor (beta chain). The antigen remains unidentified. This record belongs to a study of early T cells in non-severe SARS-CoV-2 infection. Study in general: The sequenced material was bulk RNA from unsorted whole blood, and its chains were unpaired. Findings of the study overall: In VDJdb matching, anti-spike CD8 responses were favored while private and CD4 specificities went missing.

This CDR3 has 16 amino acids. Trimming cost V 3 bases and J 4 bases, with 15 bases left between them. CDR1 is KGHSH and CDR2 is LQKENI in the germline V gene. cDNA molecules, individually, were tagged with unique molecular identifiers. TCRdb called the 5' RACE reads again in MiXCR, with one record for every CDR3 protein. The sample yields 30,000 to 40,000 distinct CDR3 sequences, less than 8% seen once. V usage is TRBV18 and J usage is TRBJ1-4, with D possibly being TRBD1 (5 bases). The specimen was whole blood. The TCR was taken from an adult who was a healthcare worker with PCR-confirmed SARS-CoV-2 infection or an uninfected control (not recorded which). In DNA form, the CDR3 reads TGTGCCAGCTCACCCCGGCCGGGACGGAGTAATGAAAAACTGTTTTTT. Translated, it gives CASSPRPGRSNEKLFF.